Below, 6 T cell receptor beta chains from the same sample are listed, as sequenced in a study of shared clonotypes between healthy human individuals. CD45RO negativity and positive selection for CCR7 defined naive CD8 cells, a population that excluded terminally differentiated effector memory CD45RA+ cells. Sequencing used immunoSEQ multiplex PCR; TCRdb keeps in-frame clones, though not all of them. Here the sample spans about 2 million clones, over 85% being singletons. Sample: naive CD8+ T cells sorted from blood. Receptors originate from a man aged 18 to 29 in good health.

This chain uses TRBV18 with TRBJ2-1, with D possibly TRBD2 on 5 matching bases. V was pared by 3 bases and J by 4 bases, with 7 bases between. The CDR3 has 13 residues. From germline, CDR1 is KGHSH and CDR2 LQKENI. As DNA, the CDR3 is TGTGCCAGCTCACCCGGAGGATACAATGAGCAGTTCTTC. It encodes CASSPGGYNEQFF.

The chain joins TRBV19 to TRBJ2-1; D is perhaps TRBD1 or TRBD2 (5 bases each). Germline V lookup: CDR1 LNHDA, CDR2 SQIVND (reference sequence). V was pared by 9 bases and J by 9 bases, with 6 bases between. The CDR3 contains 9 residues. The CDR3 loop reads CASGTEQFF. The CDR3 DNA is TGTGCCAGCGGGACTGAGCAGTTCTTC.

This sequence joins TRBV29-1 and TRBJ2-5; D ambiguous. The CDR3 runs to 16 residues. CDR1 and CDR2 from the germline V gene are SQVTM and ANQGSEA. V was shortened by 0 bases and J by 0 bases, with 14 bases between the two germline ends. In DNA form, the CDR3 reads TGCAGCGTTGAAGAACGGTCGGCAGCTTACCAAGAGACCCAGTACTTC. Its translation: CSVEERSAAYQETQYF.

The chain carries TRBV5-4 and TRBJ2-3; perhaps D is TRBD1 or TRBD2 (5 bases each). The germline gives CDR1 SGHNT, CDR2 YYREEE (reference sequence). This CDR3 comprises 13 residues. V lost 4 bases and J 6 bases, leaving 12 bases between the germline ends. The CDR3 here is CASSRDAPDTQYF. CDR3 bases: TGTGCCAGCAGCCGGGACGCCCCCGATACGCAGTATTTT.

CDR3 DNA sequence: TGTGCCAGCAGTGTGGTCACACCACCCACTGAAGCTTTCTTT. This sequence encodes CASSVVTPPTEAFF. The rearrangement joins TRBV2 to TRBJ1-1; D is unclear. The V gene's germline CDR1 is SNHLY and CDR2 FYNNEI. V shed 4 bases and J shed 4 bases, with 13 bases lying between them. This CDR3 spans 14 amino acids.

The gene calls are TRBV13 and TRBJ2-5, with 8 bases lining up with TRBD2. CDR1 is PRHDT and CDR2 is FYEKMQ in the germline V gene (reference sequence). CDR3 length: 17 residues. V trimming: 4 bases; J trimming: 1 base; junction bases outside the gene matches: 11. The CDR3 DNA sequence: TGTGCCAGCAGCTCGACCACTTTACTAGCGGCCCAAGAGACCCAGTACTTC. Translated, it gives CASSSTTLLAAQETQYF.